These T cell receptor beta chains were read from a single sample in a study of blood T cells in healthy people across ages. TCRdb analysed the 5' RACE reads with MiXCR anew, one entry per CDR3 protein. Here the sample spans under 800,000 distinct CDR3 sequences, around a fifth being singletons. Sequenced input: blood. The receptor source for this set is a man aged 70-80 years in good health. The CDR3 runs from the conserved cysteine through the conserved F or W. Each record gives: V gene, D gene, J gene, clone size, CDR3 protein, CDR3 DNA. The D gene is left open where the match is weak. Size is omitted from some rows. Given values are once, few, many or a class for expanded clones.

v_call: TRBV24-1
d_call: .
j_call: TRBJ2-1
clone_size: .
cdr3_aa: CATSENDYNEQFF
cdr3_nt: TGTGCCACCAGTGAAAACGACTACAATGAGCAGTTCTTC

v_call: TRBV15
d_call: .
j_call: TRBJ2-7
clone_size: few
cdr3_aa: CATSRDVGSYEQYF
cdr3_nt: TGTGCCACCAGCAGAGATGTGGGTTCCTACGAGCAGTACTTC

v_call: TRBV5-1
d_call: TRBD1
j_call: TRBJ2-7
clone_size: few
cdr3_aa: CASSVQFSVGTVNYEQYF
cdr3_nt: TGCGCCAGCAGCGTCCAATTTAGTGTCGGGACAGTGAACTACGAGCAGTACTTC

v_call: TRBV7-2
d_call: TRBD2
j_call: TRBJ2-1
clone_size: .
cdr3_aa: CASSHSRSGGVYNEQFF
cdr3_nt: TGTGCCAGCAGCCACTCCCGGAGCGGGGGCGTCTACAATGAGCAGTTCTTC

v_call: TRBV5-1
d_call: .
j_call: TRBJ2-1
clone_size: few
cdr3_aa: CASSPDDVYNEQFF
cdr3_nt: TGCGCCAGCAGCCCGGACGACGTTTACAATGAGCAGTTCTTC

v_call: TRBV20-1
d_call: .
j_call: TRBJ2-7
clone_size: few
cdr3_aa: CSAREESGRPSSEQYF
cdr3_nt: TGCAGTGCTAGAGAAGAAAGCGGGCGACCCTCCTCCGAGCAGTACTTC

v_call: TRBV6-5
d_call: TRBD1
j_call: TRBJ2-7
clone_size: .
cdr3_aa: CASSYGTGDYEQYF
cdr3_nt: TGTGCCAGCAGTTATGGGACAGGGGATTATGAGCAGTACTTC

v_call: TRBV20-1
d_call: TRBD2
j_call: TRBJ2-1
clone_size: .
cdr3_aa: CSARQTSRPYNEQFF
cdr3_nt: TGCAGTGCTAGACAGACTAGCAGACCATACAATGAGCAGTTCTTC

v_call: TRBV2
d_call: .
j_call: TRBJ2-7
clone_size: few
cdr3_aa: CASSEGDTTYEQYF
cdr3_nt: TGTGCCAGCAGTGAGGGGGACACTACCTACGAGCAGTACTTC

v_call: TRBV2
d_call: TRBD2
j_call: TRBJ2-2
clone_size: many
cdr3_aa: CASSSTSGSTGELFF
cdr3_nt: TGTGCCAGCAGTTCGACTAGCGGGAGCACCGGGGAGCTGTTTTTT

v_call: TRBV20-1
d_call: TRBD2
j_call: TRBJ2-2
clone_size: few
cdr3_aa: CSAGDRPRLAGGTNTGELFF
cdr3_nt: TGCAGTGCTGGAGACCGCCCAAGGCTAGCGGGAGGGACGAACACCGGGGAGCTGTTTTTT

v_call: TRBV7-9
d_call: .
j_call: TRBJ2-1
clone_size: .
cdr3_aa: CASSPHRSGHNEQFF
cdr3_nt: TGTGCCAGCAGCCCCCACCGGTCCGGGCACAATGAGCAGTTCTTC

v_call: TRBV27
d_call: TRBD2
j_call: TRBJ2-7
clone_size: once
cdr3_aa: CASSSPLAGVYEQYF
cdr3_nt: TGTGCCAGCAGCTCCCCCCTAGCGGGAGTCTACGAGCAGTACTTC

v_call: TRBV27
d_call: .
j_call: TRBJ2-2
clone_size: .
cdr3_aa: CASSSGVHTGELFF
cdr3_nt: TGTGCCAGCAGCTCAGGGGTTCACACCGGGGAGCTGTTTTTT

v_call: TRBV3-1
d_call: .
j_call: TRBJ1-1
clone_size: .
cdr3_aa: CASSQWQGGTEAFF
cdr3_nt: TGTGCCAGCAGCCAGTGGCAGGGAGGCACTGAAGCTTTCTTT

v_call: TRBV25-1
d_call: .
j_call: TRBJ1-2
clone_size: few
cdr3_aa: CASSQGAGYTF
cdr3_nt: TGTGCCAGCAGCCAGGGCGCTGGCTACACCTTC

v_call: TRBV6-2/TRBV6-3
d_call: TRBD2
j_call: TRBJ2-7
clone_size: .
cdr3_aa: CASNSLEREGYEQYF
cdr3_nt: TGTGCCAGCAATAGTCTTGAGCGGGAGGGCTACGAGCAGTACTTC

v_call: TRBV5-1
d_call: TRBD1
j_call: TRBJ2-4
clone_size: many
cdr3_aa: CASSSGQIANIQYF
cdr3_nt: TGCGCCAGCAGCTCGGGACAGATCGCAAACATTCAGTACTTC

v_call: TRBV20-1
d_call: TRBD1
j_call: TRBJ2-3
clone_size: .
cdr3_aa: CSAPGGSSTDTQYF
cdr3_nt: TGCAGTGCCCCAGGGGGCTCTAGCACAGATACGCAGTATTTT

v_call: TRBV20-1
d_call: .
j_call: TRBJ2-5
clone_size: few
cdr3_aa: CSARDMNTFQETQYF
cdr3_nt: TGCAGTGCTAGAGACATGAACACATTCCAAGAGACCCAGTACTTC

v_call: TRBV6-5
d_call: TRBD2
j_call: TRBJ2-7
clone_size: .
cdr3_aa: CASTLTSGGSSYEQYF
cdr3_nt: TGTGCCAGCACCCTAACTAGCGGGGGAAGCTCCTACGAGCAGTACTTC

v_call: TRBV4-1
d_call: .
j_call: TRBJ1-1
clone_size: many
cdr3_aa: CASSQGSGNTEAFF
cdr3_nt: TGCGCCAGCAGCCAAGGCTCGGGAAACACTGAAGCTTTCTTT

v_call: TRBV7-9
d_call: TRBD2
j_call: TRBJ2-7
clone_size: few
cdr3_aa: CASSQNSGSKHEQYF
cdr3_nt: TGTGCCAGCAGCCAAAATAGCGGGAGCAAACACGAGCAGTACTTC

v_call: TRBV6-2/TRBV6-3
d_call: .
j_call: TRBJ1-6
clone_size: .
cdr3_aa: CATRVTSYNSPLHF
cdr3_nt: TGTGCCACACGGGTGACTTCTTATAATTCACCCCTCCACTTT

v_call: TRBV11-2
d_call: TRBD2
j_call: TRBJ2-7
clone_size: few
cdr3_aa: CASSSVREAYEQYF
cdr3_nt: TGTGCCAGCAGCTCCGTGCGGGAGGCCTACGAGCAGTACTTC

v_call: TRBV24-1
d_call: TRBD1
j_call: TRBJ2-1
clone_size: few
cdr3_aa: CATSDLGQGDYNEQFF
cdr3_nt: TGTGCCACCAGTGATTTGGGGCAGGGGGACTACAATGAGCAGTTCTTC

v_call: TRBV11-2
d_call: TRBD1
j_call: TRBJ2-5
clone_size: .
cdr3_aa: CASSVNRGRPETQYF
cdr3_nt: TGTGCCAGCAGCGTAAACAGGGGGCGCCCAGAGACCCAGTACTTC

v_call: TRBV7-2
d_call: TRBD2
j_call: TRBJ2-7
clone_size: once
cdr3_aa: CASSLDKPGLAVYEQYF
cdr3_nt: TGTGCCAGCAGCTTAGATAAGCCGGGACTAGCGGTCTACGAGCAGTACTTC

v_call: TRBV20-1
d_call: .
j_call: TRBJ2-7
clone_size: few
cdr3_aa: CSASDDSLTSRSSYEQYF
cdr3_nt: TGCAGTGCTAGCGACGACAGCCTCACAAGTAGGAGCTCCTACGAGCAGTACTTC

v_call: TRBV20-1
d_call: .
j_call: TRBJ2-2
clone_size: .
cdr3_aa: CSARWGGGTPNTGELFF
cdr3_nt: TGCAGTGCAAGGTGGGGAGGTGGCACTCCGAACACCGGGGAGCTGTTTTTT

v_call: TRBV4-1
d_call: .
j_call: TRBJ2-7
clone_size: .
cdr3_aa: CASSQFGGRYEQYF
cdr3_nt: TGCGCCAGCAGCCAATTTGGGGGTCGCTACGAGCAGTACTTC

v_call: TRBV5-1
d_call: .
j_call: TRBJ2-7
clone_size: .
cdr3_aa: CASSFGKGNYEQYF
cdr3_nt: TGCGCCAGCAGCTTTGGTAAGGGAAACTACGAGCAGTACTTC

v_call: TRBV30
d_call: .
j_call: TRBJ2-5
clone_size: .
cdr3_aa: CAWSVRSPLNAPLETQYF
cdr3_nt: TGTGCCTGGAGTGTACGGTCCCCCCTCAACGCCCCCTTGGAGACCCAGTACTTC

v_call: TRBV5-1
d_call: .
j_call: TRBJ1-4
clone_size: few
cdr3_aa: CASSLPSGGDEKLFF
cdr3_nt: TGCGCCAGCAGCTTGCCGTCAGGAGGAGACGAAAAACTGTTTTTT

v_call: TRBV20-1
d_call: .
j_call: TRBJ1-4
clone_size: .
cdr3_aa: CSAPLQRPTNEKLFF
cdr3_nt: TGCAGTGCCCCACTACAGCGCCCAACTAATGAAAAACTGTTTTTT

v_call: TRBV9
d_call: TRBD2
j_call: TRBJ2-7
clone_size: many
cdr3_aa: CASSSSGIEPYEQYF
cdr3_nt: TGTGCCAGCAGTTCTAGCGGGATAGAGCCCTACGAGCAGTACTTC

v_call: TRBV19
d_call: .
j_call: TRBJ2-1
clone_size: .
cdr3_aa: CASSTNQGLSVGGQFF
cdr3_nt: TGTGCCAGTAGTACGAATCAGGGGTTGTCAGTTGGTGGGCAGTTCTTC

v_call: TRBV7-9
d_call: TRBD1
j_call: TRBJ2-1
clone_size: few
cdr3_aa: CATSIGTGFEQFF
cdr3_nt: TGTGCAACGAGTATTGGGACAGGGTTTGAGCAGTTCTTC

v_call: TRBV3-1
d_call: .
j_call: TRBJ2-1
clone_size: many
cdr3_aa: CASSQVANEQFF
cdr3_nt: TGTGCCAGCAGCCAAGTTGCGAATGAGCAGTTCTTC

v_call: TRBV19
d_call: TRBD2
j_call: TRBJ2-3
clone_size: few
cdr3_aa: CASSGAGGVSDTQYF
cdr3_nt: TGTGCCAGTAGTGGGGCGGGAGGCGTGTCCGATACGCAGTATTTT

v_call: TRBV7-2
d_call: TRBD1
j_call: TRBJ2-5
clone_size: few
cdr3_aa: CASSPASGGGKETQYF
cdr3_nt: TGTGCCAGCAGCCCGGCCTCAGGGGGTGGAAAAGAGACCCAGTACTTC

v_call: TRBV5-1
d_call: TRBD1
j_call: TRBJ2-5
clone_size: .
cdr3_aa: CASRFTGERKETRYF
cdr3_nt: TGCGCCAGCAGGTTTACAGGGGAGCGGAAGGAGACCCGGTACTTC

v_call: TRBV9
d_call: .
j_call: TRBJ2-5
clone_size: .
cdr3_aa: CASSKTGMGNERFF
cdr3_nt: TGTGCCAGCAGCAAAACAGGGATGGGCAATGAGCGGTTCTTC